Below, 18 T cell receptor beta chains from the same sample are listed, as sequenced in a study of blood T cell repertoires in COVID-19. Clones were read by immunoSEQ multiplex PCR, and TCRdb kept only the in-frame ones, dropping some. Of some 150,000 clones detected, 60% to 80% appear once; the ten largest clones hold over 2.5%. Material for sequencing was PBMCs or T cells enriched from blood (not recorded which). These TCRs come from a woman aged 45-65 years who had recovered from COVID-19.

The rearrangement uses TRBV6-4 and TRBJ2-1, with 7 bases fitting TRBD2. In germline, CDR1 is MRHNA, CDR2 SNTAGT. V trimming: 0 bases; J trimming: 1 base; junction bases outside the gene matches: 9. The CDR3 runs 18 residues. This CDR3 is CASSDSPFPSGSYNEQFF. CDR3 sequence (DNA): TGTGCCAGCAGTGACTCGCCCTTCCCTAGCGGATCCTACAATGAGCAGTTCTTC.

This clone was picked up one time. The V call is TRBV13, the J call TRBJ1-1, with TRBD1 matching 11 bases. The CDR3 runs to 15 residues. Germline trimming cut 3 bases from V and 3 bases from J; bases unmatched to any gene: 3. The germline CDR1 and CDR2 sequences are PRHDT and FYEKMQ (reference sequence). CDR3 region: CASSFGTGGHTEAFF. CDR3 coding DNA: TGTGCCAGCAGCTTCGGGACAGGGGGGCACACTGAAGCTTTCTTT.

This chain links TRBV4-2 with TRBJ2-7; possible D gene TRBD1, 8 bases. V dropped 4 bases and J dropped 4 bases, with 17 bases sitting between them. The CDR3 is made up of 15 amino acids. Germline V gives CDR1 LGHNA, CDR2 YNFKEQ. The CDR3 sequence is CASSPEQGGAYEQYF. In DNA, the CDR3 is TGTGCCAGCAGCCCGGAACAGGGGGGGGCTTACGAGCAGTACTTC.

J is TRBJ2-3 and V is TRBV19, with TRBD1 as a possible D gene (7 bases). The germline CDR1 and CDR2 sequences are LNHDA and SQIVND (reference sequence). V gave up 3 bases and J gave up 3 bases, with 13 bases separating them. CDR3 size: 15 residues. This CDR3 reads CASSITTGRTDTQYF. In nucleotides, the CDR3 is TGTGCCAGTAGTATTACGACAGGGAGGACAGATACGCAGTATTTT.

The genes are TRBV11-1 and TRBJ2-1; D may be TRBD2 (6 bases). This CDR3 contains 15 residues. Germline values: CDR1 SGHAT, CDR2 FQDESV (reference sequence). The V end lost 4 bases, the J end lost 0 bases, and 10 bases lay between the germline ends. For the CDR3, the DNA is TGTGCCAGCAGCTCCGGGACTCGCTCCTACAATGAGCAGTTCTTC. This codes for CASSSGTRSYNEQFF.

The genes are TRBV5-1 and TRBJ1-1; D is undetermined. In germline, CDR1 is SGHRS, CDR2 YFSETQ. Trimming pared 3 bases from V and 2 bases from J, leaving 8 bases between. This CDR3 comprises 13 residues. DNA of the CDR3: TGCGCCAGCAGCTCGTCACTAAACACTGAAGCTTTCTTT. Translated, it gives CASSSSLNTEAFF.

This clone has more than one count but fewer than ten. The chain has TRBV5-4 and TRBJ2-7; TRBD1 aligns across 7 bases. Germline assignment: CDR1 SGHNT and CDR2 YYREEE (reference sequence). Trimming removed 4 bases from V and 2 bases from J; junction bases left unmatched: 12. The CDR3 length is 16 residues. CDR3 sequence: CASSEIAGTATYEQYF. In DNA form, the CDR3 reads TGTGCCAGCAGCGAAATTGCCGGGACAGCGACCTACGAGCAGTACTTC.

This chain joins TRBV10-3 and TRBJ1-1; perhaps TRBD1 as D (5 bases). Trimming stripped 7 bases from V and 0 bases from J, with 9 bases between. This CDR3 contains 13 residues. Germline V CDR1 and CDR2: ENHRY, SYGVKD. The CDR3 region is CAITMTVNTEAFF. As DNA, the CDR3 is TGTGCCATCACCATGACAGTGAACACTGAAGCTTTCTTT.

The J gene is TRBJ2-1, the V gene TRBV5-6; 7 nucleotides agree with TRBD1. The CDR3 sequence is 13 residues long. V lost 4 bases and J lost 9; bases outside the gene matches: 7. CDR1 and CDR2 (germline): SGHDT, YYEEEE. Written as DNA, the CDR3 is TGTGCCAGCAGCCTCGGGACAGTTGGTGAGCAGTTCTTC. Protein product: CASSLGTVGEQFF.

This sequence joins TRBV3-1 (or the pseudogene TRBV3-2) and TRBJ1-5; possible D gene TRBD1, 5 bases. The CDR3 consists of 15 residues. Germline-derived CDR1 and CDR2 are LGHDT and YNNKEL (reference sequence). Trimming cost V 0 bases and J 6 bases, with 12 bases left between them. This CDR3 is CASSQDGGGSQPQHF. The CDR3 DNA sequence: TGTGCCAGCAGCCAAGATGGGGGAGGGAGTCAGCCCCAGCATTTT.

The CDR3 here is CASSPSGQGPYEQYF. In nucleotides, the CDR3 is TGTGCCAGCAGCCCGTCGGGACAGGGGCCCTACGAGCAGTACTTC. The chain employs TRBV13 and TRBJ2-7; 10 bases align to TRBD1. The CDR3 extends over 15 amino acids. In germline, CDR1 is PRHDT, CDR2 FYEKMQ (reference sequence). V shed 5 bases and J 2 bases; nucleotides not matched to a gene: 6.

The V call is TRBV5-5, the J call TRBJ1-1; D might be TRBD1 (5 bases). Trimming removed 4 bases at V and 4 bases at J, with 17 bases between. Germline loops: CDR1 SGHKS, CDR2 YYEKEE (reference sequence). CDR3 length: 15 amino acids. CDR3 nucleotide sequence: TGTGCCAGCAGCAGTACAGGTTCTAGGGGCACTGAAGCTTTCTTT. Amino acids: CASSSTGSRGTEAFF.

This chain connects TRBV19 to TRBJ2-7; TRBD1 is a possible D gene (6 bases). Trimming left V 4 bases short and J 6 bases short, with 22 bases between. CDR1 and CDR2 from the germline V gene are LNHDA and SQIVND (reference sequence). This CDR3 comprises 16 residues. The CDR3 region has the DNA TGTGCCAGTAGTACCGACCGGGACATTGGGGTAAGCGAGCAGTACTTC. It specifies CASSTDRDIGVSEQYF.

In this sample, this clone turned up many times. V and J are TRBV11-2 and TRBJ2-1, with 7 bases lining up with TRBD1. Trimming cost V 5 bases and J 3 bases; bases outside gene matches: 7. Germline V gene lookup returns CDR1 SGHAT and CDR2 FQNNGV. CDR3 length: 15 residues. CDR3 residues: CASSPRQGIYNEQFF. The CDR3 coding sequence is TGTGCCAGCAGCCCGCGACAGGGCATCTACAATGAGCAGTTCTTC. The complete variable domain, with remaining parts taken from reference TRBV11-2 and TRBJ2-1, reads EAGVAQSPRYKIIEKRQSVAFWCNPISGHATLYWYQQILGQGPKLLIQFQNNGVVDDSQLPKDRFSAERLKGVDSTLKIQPAKLEDSAVYLCASSPRQGIYNEQFFGPGTRLTVL.

This chain joins TRBV7-3 and TRBJ2-7, with a weak D call TRBD2 (5 bases). The germline CDR1 and CDR2 sequences are SGHTA and FQGTGA. V gave up 3 bases and J gave up 2 bases, with 11 bases separating them. The CDR3 runs to 14 residues. The CDR3 nucleotides read TGTGCCAGCAGCTTCTTGTCCGGGACCTACGAGCAGTACTTC. Its translation: CASSFLSGTYEQYF.

J is TRBJ2-5 and V is TRBV9; 9 bases match TRBD1. The CDR3 has 15 residues. J was trimmed by 0 bases and V by 2 bases; bases with no gene match: 2. Germline V CDR1 and CDR2: SGDLS, YYNGEE. This chain's CDR3 is CASSVGDRDQETQYF. CDR3 in DNA: TGTGCCAGCAGCGTGGGGGACAGGGACCAAGAGACCCAGTACTTC.

The chain couples TRBV19 to TRBJ2-1, with a tentative D call TRBD2 (6 bases). The V gene's germline CDR1 is LNHDA and CDR2 SQIVND (reference sequence). V lost 0 bases and J lost 0, with 6 bases in between. This CDR3 has 15 amino acids. This CDR3 is CASSIDSGSYNEQFF. In nucleotides, the CDR3 is TGTGCCAGTAGTATAGATAGCGGCTCCTACAATGAGCAGTTCTTC.

V gene TRBV28 combines with J gene TRBJ2-5, with 12 bases fitting TRBD2. The length of the CDR3 is 17 residues. Trimming removed 5 bases from V and 5 bases from J; junction bases left unmatched: 12. Germline assignment: CDR1 MDHEN and CDR2 SYDVKM. The CDR3 region is CASSPRLAGVRSETQYF. CDR3 sequence (DNA): TGTGCCAGCAGTCCACGACTAGCGGGAGTAAGATCGGAGACCCAGTACTTC.